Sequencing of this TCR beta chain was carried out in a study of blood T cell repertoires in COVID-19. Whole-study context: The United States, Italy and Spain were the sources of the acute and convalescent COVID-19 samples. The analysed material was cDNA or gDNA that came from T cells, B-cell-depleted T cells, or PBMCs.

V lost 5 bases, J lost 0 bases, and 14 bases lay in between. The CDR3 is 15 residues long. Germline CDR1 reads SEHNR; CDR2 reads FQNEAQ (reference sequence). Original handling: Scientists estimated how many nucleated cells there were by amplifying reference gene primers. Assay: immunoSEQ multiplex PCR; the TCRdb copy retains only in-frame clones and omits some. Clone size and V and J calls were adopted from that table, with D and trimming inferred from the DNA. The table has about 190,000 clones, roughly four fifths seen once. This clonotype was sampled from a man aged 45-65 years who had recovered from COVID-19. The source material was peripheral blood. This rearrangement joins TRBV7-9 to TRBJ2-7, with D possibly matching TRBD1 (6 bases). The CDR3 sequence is CASSPLGQSSYEQYF. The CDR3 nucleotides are TGTGCCAGCAGCCCCCTCGGACAGAGCTCCTACGAGCAGTACTTC.